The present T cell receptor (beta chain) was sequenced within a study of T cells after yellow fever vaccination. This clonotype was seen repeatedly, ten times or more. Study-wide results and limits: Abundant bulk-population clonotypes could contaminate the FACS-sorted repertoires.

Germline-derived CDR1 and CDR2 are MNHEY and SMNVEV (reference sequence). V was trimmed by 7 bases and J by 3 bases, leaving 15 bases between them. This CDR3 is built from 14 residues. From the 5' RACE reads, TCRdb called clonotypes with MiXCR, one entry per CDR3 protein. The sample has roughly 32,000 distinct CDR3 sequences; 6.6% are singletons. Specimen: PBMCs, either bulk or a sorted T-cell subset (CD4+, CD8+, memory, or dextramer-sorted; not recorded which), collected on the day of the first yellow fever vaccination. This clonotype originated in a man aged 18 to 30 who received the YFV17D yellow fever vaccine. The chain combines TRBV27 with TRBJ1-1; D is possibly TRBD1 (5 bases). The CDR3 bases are TGTGCCAGCACCCCCGGGGGGATAGACACTGAAGCTTTCTTT. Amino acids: CASTPGGIDTEAFF.